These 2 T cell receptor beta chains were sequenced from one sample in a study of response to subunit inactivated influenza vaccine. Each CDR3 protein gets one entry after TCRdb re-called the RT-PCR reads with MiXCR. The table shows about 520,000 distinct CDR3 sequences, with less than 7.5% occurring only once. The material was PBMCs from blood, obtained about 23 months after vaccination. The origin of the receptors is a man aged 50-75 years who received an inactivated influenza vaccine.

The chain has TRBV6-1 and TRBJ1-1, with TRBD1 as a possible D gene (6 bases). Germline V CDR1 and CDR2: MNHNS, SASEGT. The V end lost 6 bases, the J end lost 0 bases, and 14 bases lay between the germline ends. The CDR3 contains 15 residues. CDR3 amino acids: CASRMVGGLNTEAFF. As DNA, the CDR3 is TGTGCCAGCAGGATGGTAGGGGGTTTGAACACTGAAGCTTTCTTT.

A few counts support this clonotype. CDR3: CASSPYATAPNEQFF. The CDR3 nucleotides read TGTGCCAGCAGCCCCTACGCGACAGCGCCCAATGAGCAGTTCTTC. The chain employs TRBV12-3 or TRBV12-4 and TRBJ2-1, with D perhaps matching TRBD1 (5 bases). This CDR3 region has 15 residues. Trimming shortened V by 6 bases and J by 6 bases, and 18 bases separated the two germline ends.